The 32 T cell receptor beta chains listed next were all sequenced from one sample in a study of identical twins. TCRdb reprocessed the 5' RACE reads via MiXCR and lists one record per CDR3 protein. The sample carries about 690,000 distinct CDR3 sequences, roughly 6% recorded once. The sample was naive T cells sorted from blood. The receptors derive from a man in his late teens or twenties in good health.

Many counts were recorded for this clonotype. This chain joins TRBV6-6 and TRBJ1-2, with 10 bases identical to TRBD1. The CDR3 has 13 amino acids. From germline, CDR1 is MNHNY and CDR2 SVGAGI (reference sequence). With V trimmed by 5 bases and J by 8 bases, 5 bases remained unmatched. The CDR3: CASSTRDRGGYTF. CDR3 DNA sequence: TGTGCCAGCAGTACCCGGGACAGGGGCGGCTACACCTTC.

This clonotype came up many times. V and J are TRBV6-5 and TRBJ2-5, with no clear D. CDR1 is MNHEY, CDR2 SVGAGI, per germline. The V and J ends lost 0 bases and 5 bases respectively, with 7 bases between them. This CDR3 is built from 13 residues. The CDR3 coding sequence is TGTGCCAGCAGTTACTCGGTGGGGGAGACCCAGTACTTC. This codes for CASSYSVGETQYF.

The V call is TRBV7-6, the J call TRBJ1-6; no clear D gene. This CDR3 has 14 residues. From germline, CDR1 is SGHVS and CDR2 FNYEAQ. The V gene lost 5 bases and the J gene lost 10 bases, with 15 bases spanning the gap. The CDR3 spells CASSARGEGSPLHF. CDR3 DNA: TGTGCCAGCAGCGCTCGCGGGGAAGGATCACCCCTCCACTTT. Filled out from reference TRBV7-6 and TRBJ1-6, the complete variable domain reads GAGVSQSPRYKVTKRGQDVALRCDPISGHVSLYWYRQALGQGPEFLTYFNYEAQQDKSGLPNDRFSAERPEGSISTLTIQRTEQRDSAMYRCASSARGEGSPLHFGNGTRLTVT.

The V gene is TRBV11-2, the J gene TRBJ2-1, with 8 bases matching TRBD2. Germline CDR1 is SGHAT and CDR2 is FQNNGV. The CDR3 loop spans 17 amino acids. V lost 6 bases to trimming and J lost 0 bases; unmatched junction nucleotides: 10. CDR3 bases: TGTGCCAGCAGACAAACGGGGGGGCGAAGCTCCTACAATGAGCAGTTCTTC. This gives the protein CASRQTGGRSSYNEQFF.

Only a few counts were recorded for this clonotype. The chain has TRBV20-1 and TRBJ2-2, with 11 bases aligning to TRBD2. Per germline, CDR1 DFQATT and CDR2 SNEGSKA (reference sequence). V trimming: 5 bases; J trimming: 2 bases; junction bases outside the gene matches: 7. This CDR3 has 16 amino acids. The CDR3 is CSARTGTSGNTGELFF. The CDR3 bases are TGCAGTGCTCGTACCGGGACTAGCGGAAACACCGGGGAGCTGTTTTTT.

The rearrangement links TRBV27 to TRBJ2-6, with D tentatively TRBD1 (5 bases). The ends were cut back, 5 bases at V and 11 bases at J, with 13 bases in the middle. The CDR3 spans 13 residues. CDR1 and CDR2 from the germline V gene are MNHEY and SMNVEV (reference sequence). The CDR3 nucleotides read TGTGCCAGCAGTGGAACAGGACCGTACGTCCTGACTTTC. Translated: CASSGTGPYVLTF.

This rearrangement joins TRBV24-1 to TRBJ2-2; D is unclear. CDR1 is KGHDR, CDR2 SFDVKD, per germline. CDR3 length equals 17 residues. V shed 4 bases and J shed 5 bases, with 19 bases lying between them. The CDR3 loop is CATSDPTGLARTGELFF. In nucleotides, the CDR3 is TGTGCCACCAGTGACCCCACGGGCCTCGCCCGTACCGGGGAGCTGTTTTTT.

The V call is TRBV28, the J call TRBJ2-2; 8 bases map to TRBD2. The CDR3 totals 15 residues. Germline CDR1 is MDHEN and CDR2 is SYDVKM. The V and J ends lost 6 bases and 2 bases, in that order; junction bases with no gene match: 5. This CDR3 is CASSRRGVNTGELFF. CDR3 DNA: TGTGCCAGCAGCCGGCGGGGGGTTAACACCGGGGAGCTGTTTTTT. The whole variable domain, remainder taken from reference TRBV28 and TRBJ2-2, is DVKVTQSSRYLVKRTGEKVFLECVQDMDHENMFWYRQDPGLGLRLIYFSYDVKMKEKGDIPEGYSVSREKKERFSLILESASTNQTSMYLCASSRRGVNTGELFFGEGSRLTVL.

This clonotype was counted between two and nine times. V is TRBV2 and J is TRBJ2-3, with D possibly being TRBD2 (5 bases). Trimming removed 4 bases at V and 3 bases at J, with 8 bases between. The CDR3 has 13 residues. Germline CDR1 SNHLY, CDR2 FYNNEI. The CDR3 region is CASSGPGTDTQYF. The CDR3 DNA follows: TGTGCCAGCAGTGGTCCGGGGACAGATACGCAGTATTTT.

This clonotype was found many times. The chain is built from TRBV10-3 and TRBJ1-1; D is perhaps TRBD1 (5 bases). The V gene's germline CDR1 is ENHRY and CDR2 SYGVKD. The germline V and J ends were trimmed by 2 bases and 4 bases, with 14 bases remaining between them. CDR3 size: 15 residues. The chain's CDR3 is CAISETPGAGTEAFF. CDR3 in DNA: TGTGCCATCAGTGAGACTCCTGGGGCGGGCACTGAAGCTTTCTTT.

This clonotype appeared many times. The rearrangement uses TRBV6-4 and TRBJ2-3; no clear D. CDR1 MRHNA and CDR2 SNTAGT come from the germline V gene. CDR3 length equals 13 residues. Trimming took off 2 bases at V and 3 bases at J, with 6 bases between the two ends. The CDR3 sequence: CASSDQQTDTQYF. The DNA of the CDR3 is TGTGCCAGCAGTGACCAGCAGACAGATACGCAGTATTTT.

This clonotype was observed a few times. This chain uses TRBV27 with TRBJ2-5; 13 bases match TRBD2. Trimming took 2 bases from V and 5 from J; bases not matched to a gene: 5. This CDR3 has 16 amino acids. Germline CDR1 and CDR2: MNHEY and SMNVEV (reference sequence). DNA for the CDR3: TGTGCCAGCAGTTTAGGGACTAGCGGGACGGCGGAGACCCAGTACTTC. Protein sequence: CASSLGTSGTAETQYF.

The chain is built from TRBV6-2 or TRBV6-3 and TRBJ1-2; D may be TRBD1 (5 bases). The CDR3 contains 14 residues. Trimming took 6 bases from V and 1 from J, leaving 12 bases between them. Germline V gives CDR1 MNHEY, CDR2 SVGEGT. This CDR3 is CASRNQGINYGYTF. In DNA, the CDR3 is TGTGCCAGCAGGAATCAGGGTATTAACTATGGCTACACCTTC.

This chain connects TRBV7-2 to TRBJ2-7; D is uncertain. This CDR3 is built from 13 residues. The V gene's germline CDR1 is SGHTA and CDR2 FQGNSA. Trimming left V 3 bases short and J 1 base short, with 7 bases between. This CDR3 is CASSFSESYEQYF. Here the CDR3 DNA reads TGTGCCAGCAGCTTCAGCGAGTCCTACGAGCAGTACTTC.

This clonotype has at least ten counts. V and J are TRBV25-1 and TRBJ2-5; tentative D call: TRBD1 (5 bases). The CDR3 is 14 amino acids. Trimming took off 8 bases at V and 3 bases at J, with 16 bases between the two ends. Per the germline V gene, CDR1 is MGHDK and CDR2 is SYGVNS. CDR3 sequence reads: CASHRGRAEETQYF. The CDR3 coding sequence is TGTGCCAGCCACAGAGGCAGGGCCGAAGAGACCCAGTACTTC.

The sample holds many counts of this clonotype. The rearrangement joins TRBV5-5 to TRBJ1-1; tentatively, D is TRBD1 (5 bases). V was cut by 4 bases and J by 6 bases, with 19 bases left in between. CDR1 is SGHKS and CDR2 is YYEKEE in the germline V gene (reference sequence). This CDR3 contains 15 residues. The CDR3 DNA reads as TGTGCCAGCAGCCCAGTCGTTTATGGGGACCCTGAAGCTTTCTTT. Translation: CASSPVVYGDPEAFF.

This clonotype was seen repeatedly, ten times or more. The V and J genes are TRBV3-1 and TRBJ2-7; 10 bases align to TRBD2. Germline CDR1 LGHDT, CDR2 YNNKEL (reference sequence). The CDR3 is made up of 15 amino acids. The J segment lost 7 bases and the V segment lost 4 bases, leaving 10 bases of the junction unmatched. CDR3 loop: CASSPWTSGLGEQYF. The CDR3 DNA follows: TGTGCCAGCAGCCCGTGGACTAGCGGCTTAGGGGAGCAGTACTTC.

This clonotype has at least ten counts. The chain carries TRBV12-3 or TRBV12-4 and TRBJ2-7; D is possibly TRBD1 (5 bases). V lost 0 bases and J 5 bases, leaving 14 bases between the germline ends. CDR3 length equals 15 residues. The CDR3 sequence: CASSLAARTSNEQYF. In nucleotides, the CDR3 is TGTGCCAGCAGTTTAGCGGCCCGGACATCTAACGAGCAGTACTTC.

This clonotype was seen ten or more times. The CDR3 DNA is TGTGCCACCAGCGGCCGTTATAATAGCGGAGGGAGCACAGATACGCAGTATTTT. Translation: CATSGRYNSGGSTDTQYF. The V call is TRBV15, the J call TRBJ2-3; D possibly corresponds to TRBD2 (6 bases). CDR1 and CDR2 (germline): LNHNV, YYDKDF (reference sequence). Trimming shortened V by 5 bases and J by 0 bases, and 21 bases separated the two germline ends. The CDR3 runs to 18 residues.

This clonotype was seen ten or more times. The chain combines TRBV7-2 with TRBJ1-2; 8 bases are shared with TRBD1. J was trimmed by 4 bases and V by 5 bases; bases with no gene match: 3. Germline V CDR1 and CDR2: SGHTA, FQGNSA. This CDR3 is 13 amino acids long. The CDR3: CASSMTGVYGYTF. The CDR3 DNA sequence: TGTGCCAGCAGCATGACAGGGGTCTATGGCTACACCTTC.

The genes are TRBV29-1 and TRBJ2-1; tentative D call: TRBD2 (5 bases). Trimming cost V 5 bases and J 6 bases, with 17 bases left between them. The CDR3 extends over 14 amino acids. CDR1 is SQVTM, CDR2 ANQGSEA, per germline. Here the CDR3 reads CSVYPGIHSNEQFF. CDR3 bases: TGCAGCGTTTATCCGGGAATTCACTCCAATGAGCAGTTCTTC.

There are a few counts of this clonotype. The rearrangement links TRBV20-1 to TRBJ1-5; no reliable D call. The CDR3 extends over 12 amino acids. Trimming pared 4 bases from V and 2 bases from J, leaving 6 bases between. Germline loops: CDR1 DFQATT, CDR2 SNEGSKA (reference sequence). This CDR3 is CSANGRNQPQHF. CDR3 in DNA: TGCAGTGCTAACGGACGCAATCAGCCCCAGCATTTT.

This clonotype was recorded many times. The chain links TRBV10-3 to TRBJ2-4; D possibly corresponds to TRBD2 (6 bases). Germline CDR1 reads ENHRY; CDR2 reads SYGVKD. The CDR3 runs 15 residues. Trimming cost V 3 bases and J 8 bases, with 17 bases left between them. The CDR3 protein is CAISDGAGSGHIQYF. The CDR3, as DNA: TGTGCCATCAGTGACGGCGCGGGATCAGGGCACATTCAGTACTTC.

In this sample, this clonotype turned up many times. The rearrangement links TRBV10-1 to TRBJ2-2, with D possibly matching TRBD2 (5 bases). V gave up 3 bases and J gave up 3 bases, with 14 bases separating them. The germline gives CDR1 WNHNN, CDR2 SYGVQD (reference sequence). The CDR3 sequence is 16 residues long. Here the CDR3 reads CASSEGSEGYTGELFF. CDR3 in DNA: TGCGCCAGCAGTGAAGGCAGCGAGGGCTACACCGGGGAGCTGTTTTTT.

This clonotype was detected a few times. CDR3 sequence reads: CSVVANNYGYTF. For the CDR3, the DNA is TGCAGCGTTGTGGCGAATAACTATGGCTACACCTTC. The V gene is TRBV29-1, the J gene TRBJ1-2; D is ambiguous. Germline V CDR1 and CDR2: SQVTM, ANQGSEA. Trimming stripped 4 bases from V and 1 base from J, with 7 bases between. The length of the CDR3 is 12 residues.

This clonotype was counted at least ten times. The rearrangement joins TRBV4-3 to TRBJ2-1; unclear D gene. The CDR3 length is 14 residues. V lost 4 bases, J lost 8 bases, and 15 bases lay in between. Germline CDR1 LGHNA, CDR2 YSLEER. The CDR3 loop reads CASSLETGWYEQFF. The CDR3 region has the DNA TGCGCCAGCAGCCTAGAAACGGGTTGGTATGAGCAGTTCTTC.

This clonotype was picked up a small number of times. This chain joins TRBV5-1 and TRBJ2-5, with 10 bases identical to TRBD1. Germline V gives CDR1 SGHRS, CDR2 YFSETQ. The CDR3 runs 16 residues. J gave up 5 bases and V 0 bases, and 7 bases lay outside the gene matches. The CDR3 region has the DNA TGCGCCAGCAGCTTGGCCGTGACAGGGGGCCGGGAGACCCAGTACTTC. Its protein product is CASSLAVTGGRETQYF.

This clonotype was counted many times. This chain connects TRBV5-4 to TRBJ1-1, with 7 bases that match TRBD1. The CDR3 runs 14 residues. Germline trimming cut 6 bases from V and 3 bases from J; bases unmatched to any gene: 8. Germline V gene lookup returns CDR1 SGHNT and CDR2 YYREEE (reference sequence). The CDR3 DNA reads TGTGCCAGCACACAAGGGGGCTTGGACACTGAAGCTTTCTTT. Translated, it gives CASTQGGLDTEAFF.

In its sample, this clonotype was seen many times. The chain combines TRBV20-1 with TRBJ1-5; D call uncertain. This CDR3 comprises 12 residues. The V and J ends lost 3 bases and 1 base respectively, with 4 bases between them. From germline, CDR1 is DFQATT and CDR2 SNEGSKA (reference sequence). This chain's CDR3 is CSARTSNQPQHF. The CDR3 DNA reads TGCAGTGCTAGGACGAGCAATCAGCCCCAGCATTTT.

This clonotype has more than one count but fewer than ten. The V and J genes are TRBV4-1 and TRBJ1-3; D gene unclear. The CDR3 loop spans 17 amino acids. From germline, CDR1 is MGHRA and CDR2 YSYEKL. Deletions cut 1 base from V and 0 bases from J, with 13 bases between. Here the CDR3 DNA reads TGCGCCAGCAGCCAAGCTTCAGCCAGAGACTCTGGAAACACCATATATTTT. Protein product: CASSQASARDSGNTIYF.

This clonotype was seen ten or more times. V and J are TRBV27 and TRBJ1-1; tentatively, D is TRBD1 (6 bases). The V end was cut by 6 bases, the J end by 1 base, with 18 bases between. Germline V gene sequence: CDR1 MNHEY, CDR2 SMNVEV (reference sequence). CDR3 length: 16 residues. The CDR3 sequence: CASSLRMDSWNTEAFF. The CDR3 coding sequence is TGTGCCAGCAGCCTGAGAATGGACAGCTGGAACACTGAAGCTTTCTTT.

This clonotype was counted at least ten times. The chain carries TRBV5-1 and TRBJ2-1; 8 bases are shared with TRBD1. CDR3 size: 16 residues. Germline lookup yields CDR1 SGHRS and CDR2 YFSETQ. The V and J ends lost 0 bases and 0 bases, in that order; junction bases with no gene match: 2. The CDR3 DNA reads TGCGCCAGCAGCTTGGTCACAGGGGGCTCCTACAATGAGCAGTTCTTC. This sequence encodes CASSLVTGGSYNEQFF.